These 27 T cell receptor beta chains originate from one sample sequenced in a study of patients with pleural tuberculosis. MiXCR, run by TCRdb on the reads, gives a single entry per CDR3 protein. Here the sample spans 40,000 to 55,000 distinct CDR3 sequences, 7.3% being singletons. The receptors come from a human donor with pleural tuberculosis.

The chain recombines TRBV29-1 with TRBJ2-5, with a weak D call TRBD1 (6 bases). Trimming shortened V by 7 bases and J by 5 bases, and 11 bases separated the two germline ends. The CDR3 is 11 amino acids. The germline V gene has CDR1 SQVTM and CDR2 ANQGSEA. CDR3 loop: CSGWTDETQYF. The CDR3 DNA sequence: TGCAGCGGATGGACAGACGAGACCCAGTACTTC. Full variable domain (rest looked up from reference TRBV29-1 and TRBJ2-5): SAVISQKPSRDICQRGTSLTIQCQVDSQVTMMFWYRQQPGQSLTLIATANQGSEATYESGFVIDKFPISRPNLTFSTLTVSNMSPEDSSIYLCSGWTDETQYFGPGTRLLVL.

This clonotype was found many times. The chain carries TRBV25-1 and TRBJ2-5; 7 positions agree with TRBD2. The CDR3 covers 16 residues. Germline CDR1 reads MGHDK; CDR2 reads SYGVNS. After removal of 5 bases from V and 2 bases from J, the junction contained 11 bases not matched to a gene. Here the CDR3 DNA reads TGTGCCAGCAGTCGGCCCCCCACTAGCGCGCAAGAGACCCAGTACTTC. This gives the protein CASSRPPTSAQETQYF.

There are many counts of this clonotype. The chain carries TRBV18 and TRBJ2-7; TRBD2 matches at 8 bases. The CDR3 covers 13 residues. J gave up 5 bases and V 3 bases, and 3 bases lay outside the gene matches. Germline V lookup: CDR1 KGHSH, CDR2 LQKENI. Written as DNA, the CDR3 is TGTGCCAGCTCACCCGGGACTAGTGACGAGCAGTACGTC. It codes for CASSPGTSDEQYV.

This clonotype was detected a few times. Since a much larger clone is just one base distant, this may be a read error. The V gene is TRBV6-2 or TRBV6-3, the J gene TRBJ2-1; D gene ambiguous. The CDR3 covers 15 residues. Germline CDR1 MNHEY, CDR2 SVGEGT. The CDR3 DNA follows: TGTGCCAGCAGTTACCCGAAAGCCTTAAACAATGAGCAGCTCTTC. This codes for CASSYPKALNNEQLF.

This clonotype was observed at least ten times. The DNA of the CDR3 is TGTGCCAGTAGTATGCCAGACCATAATTCACCCCTCCACTTT. This sequence encodes CASSMPDHNSPLHF. The chain has TRBV19 and TRBJ1-6; D not certain. V gave up 3 bases and J gave up 5 bases, with 8 bases separating them. This CDR3 contains 14 residues. Germline lookup yields CDR1 LNHDA and CDR2 SQIVND (reference sequence).

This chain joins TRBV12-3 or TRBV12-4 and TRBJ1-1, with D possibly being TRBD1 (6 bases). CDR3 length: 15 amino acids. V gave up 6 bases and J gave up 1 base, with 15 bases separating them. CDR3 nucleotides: TGTGCCAGCAGGCCGCAGGACAGAAGGAACACTGAAGCTTTCTTT. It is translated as CASRPQDRRNTEAFF.

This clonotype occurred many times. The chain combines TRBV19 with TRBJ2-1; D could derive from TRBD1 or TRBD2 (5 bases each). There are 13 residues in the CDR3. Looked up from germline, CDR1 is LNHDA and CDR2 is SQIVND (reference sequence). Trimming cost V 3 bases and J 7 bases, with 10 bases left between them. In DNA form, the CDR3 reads TGTGCCAGTAGTATTTCCAGGGAGAATGAGCAGTTCTTC. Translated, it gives CASSISRENEQFF.

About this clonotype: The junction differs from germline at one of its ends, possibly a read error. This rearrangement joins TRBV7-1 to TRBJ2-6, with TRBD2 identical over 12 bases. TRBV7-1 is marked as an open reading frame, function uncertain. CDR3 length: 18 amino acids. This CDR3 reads CASSSRTSGTSGANALTF. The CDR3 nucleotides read TGTGCCAGCAGCTCACGGACTAGCGGGACGTCTGGGGCCAACGCCCTGACTTTC.

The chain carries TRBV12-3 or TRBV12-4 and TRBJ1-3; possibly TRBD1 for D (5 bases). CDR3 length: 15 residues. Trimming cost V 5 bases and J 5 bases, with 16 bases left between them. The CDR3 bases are TGTGCCAGCAGTCGTCCCTCAGGGTCTAGAAACACCATATATTTT. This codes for CASSRPSGSRNTIYF.

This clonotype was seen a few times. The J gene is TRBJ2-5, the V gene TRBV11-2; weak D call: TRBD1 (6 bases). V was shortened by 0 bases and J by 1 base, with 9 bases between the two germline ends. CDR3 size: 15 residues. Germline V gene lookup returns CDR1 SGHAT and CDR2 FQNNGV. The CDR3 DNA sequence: TGTGCCAGCAGCTTAGACAGGGACACCCAAGAGACCCAGTACTTC. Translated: CASSLDRDTQETQYF. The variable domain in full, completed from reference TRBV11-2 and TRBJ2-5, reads EAGVAQSPRYKIIEKRQSVAFWCNPISGHATLYWYQQILGQGPKLLIQFQNNGVVDDSQLPKDRFSAERLKGVDSTLKIQPAKLEDSAVYLCASSLDRDTQETQYFGPGTRLLVL.

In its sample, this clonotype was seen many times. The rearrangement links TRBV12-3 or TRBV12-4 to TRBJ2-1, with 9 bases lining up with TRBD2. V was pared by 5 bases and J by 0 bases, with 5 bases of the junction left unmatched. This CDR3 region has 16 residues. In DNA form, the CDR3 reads TGTGCCAGCAGTAAGTATAGCGGGAGCTCCTACAATGAGCAGTTCTTC. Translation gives CASSKYSGSSYNEQFF.

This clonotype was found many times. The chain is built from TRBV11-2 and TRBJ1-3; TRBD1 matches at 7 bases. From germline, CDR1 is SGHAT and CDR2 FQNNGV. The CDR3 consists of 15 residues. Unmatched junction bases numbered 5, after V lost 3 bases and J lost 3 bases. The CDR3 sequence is CASSFEGAGGNTIYF. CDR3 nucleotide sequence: TGTGCCAGCAGCTTCGAGGGGGCGGGTGGAAACACCATATATTTT.

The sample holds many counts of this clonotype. This CDR3 is CASSQTEGAGNTIYF. The CDR3 region has the DNA TGCGCCAGCAGCCAGACGGAGGGTGCCGGAAACACCATATATTTT. The chain has TRBV4-1 and TRBJ1-3; D gene unclear. Trimming left V 3 bases short and J 4 bases short, with 13 bases between. Germline loops: CDR1 MGHRA, CDR2 YSYEKL. The CDR3 is made up of 15 amino acids.

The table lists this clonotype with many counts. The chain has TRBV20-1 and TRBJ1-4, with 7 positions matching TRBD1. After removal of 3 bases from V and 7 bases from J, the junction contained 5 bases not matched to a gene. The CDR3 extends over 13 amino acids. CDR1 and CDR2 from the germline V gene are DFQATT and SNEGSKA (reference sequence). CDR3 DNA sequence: TGCAGTGCTAGGACCGGACAGGCTGAAAAACTGTTTTTT. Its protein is CSARTGQAEKLFF.

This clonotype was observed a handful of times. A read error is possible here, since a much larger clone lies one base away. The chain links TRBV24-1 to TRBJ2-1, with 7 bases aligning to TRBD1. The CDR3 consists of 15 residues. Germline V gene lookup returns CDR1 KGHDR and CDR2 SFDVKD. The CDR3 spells CATSVLTGHHNEQFF. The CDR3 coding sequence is TGTGCCACCAGTGTTTTGACAGGGCACCACAATGAGCAGTTCTTC.

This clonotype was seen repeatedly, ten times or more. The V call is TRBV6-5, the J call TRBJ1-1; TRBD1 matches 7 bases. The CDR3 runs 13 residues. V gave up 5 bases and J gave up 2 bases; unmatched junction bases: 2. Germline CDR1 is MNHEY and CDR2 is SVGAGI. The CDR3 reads CASSHRGNTEAFF. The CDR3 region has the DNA TGTGCCAGCAGTCACAGGGGTAACACTGAAGCTTTCTTT.

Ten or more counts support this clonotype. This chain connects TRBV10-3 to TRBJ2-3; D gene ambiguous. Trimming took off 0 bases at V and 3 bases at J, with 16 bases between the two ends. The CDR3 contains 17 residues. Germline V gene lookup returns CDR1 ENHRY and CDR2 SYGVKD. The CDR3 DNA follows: TGTGCCATCAGTGAGTCCACCGGTTCCTTCGGGACAGATACGCAGTATTTT. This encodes CAISESTGSFGTDTQYF.

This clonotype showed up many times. For the CDR3, the DNA is TGCAGTGCTAGCAGCAACGAGCAGTACTTC. Its translation is CSASSNEQYF. V usage is TRBV20-1 and J usage is TRBJ2-7, with no clear D. The germline CDR1 and CDR2 sequences are DFQATT and SNEGSKA (reference sequence). With 3 bases removed from V and 5 bases from J, the gap between germline ends came to 5 bases. This CDR3 region has 10 residues.

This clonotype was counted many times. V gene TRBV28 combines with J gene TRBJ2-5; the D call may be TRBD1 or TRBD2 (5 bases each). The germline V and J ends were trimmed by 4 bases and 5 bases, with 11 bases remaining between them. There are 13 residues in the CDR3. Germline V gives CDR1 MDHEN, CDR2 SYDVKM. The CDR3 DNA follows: TGTGCCAGCAGTTCAAGGGGAGTGGAGACCCAGTACTTC. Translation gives CASSSRGVETQYF.

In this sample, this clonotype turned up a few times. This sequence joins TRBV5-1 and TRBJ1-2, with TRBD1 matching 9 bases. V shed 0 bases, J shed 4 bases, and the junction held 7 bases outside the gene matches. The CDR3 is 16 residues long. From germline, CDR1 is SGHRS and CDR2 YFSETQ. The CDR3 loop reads CASSLGQGVPIYGYTF. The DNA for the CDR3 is TGCGCCAGCAGCTTGGGACAGGGGGTCCCCATCTATGGCTACACCTTC. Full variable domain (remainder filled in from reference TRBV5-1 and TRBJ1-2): KAGVTQTPRYLIKTRGQQVTLSCSPISGHRSVSWYQQTPGQGLQFLFEYFSETQRNKGNFPGRFSGRQFSNSRSEMNVSTLELGDSALYLCASSLGQGVPIYGYTFGSGTRLTVV.

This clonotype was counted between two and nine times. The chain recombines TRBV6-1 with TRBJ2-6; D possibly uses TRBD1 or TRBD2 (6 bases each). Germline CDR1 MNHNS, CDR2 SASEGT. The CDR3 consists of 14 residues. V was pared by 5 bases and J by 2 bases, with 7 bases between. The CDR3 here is CASSRGAGANVLTF. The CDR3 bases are TGTGCCAGCAGTAGGGGGGCTGGGGCCAACGTCCTGACTTTC.

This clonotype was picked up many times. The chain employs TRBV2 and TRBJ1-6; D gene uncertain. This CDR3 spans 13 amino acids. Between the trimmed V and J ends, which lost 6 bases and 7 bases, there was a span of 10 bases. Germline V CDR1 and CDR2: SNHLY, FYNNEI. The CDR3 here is CASRSTRNSPLHF. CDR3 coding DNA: TGTGCCAGCAGGTCCACACGGAATTCACCCCTCCACTTT. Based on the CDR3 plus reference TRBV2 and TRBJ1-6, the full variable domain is EPEVTQTPSHQVTQMGQEVILRCVPISNHLYFYWYRQILGQKVEFLVSFYNNEISEKSEIFDDQFSVERPDGSNFTLKIRSTKLEDSAMYFCASRSTRNSPLHFGNGTRLTVT.

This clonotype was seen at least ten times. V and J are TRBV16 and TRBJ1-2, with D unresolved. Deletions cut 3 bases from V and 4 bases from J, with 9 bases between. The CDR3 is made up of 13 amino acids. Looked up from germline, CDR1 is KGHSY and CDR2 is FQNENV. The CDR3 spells CASSQERTYGYTF. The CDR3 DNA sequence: TGTGCCAGCAGCCAGGAGCGGACCTATGGCTACACCTTC.

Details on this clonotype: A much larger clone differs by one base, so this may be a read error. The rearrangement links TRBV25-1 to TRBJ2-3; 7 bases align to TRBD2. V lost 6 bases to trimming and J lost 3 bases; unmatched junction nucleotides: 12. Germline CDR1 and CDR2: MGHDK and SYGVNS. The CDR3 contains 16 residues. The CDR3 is CASRSPGREITDTQYF. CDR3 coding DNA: TGTGCCAGCAGGTCCCCAGGGCGGGAGATAACAGATACGCAGTATTTT.

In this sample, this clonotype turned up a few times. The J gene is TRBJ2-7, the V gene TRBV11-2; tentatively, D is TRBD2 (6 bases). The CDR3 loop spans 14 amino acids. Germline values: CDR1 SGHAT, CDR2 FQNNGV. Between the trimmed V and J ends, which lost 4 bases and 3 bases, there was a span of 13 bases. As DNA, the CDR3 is TGTGCCAGCAGCTCAATAACGGGAGACTACGAGCAGTACTTC. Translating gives CASSSITGDYEQYF.

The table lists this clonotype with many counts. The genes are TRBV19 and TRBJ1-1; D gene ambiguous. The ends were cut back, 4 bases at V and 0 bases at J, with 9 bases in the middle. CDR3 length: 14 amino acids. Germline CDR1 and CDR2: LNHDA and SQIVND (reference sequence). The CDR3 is CASSSPFMNTEAFF. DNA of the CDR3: TGTGCCAGTAGTAGTCCCTTCATGAACACTGAAGCTTTCTTT.

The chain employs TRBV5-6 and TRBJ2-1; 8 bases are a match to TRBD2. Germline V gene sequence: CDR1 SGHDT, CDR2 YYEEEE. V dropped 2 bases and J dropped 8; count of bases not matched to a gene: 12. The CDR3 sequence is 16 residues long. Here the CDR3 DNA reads TGTGCCAGCAGCTTTGTAAGCCAAGCGGGAGCCCATGAGCAGTTCTTC. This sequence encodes CASSFVSQAGAHEQFF.